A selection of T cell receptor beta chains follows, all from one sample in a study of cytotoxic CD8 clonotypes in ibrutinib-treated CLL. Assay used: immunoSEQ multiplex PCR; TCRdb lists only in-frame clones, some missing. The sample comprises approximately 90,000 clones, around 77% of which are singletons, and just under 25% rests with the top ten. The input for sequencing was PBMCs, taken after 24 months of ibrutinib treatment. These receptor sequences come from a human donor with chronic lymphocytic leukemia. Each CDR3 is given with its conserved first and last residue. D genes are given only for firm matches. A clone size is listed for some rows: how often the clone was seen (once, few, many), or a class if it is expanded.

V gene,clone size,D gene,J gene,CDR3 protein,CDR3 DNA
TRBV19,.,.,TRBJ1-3,CASRAQTSGNTIYF,TGTGCCAGTAGAGCGCAGACCTCTGGAAACACCATATATTTT
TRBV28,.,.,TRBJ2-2,CASSFTSGELFF,TGTGCCAGCAGTTTTACCAGCGGGGAGCTGTTTTTT
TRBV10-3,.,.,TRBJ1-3,CAISEGTTGSGNTIYF,TGTGCCATCAGTGAGGGGACAACCGGCTCTGGAAACACCATATATTTT
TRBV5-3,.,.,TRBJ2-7,CASSHAGNLPGEQYF,TGTGCCAGCAGCCATGCGGGAAACCTCCCTGGTGAGCAGTACTTC
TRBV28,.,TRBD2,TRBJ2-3,CASSSRGGLAGVGADTQYF,TGTGCCAGCAGTTCCCGCGGTGGACTAGCGGGAGTAGGAGCAGATACGCAGTATTTT
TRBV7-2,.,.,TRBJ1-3,CASSSGTPKTGNTIYF,TGTGCCAGCAGCTCCGGGACCCCCAAGACTGGAAACACCATATATTTT
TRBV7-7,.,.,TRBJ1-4,CASSLGSGTTNEKLFF,TGTGCTAGCAGCCTCGGATCTGGGACAACTAATGAAAAACTGTTTTTT
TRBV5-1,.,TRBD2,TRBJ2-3,CASSSTSGGDTQYF,TGCGCCAGCAGCTCGACTAGCGGGGGAGATACGCAGTATTTT
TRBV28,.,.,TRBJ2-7,CASSLLGFNEQYF,TGTGCCAGCAGTTTATTAGGTTTCAACGAGCAGTACTTC
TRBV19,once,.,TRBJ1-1,CASSGDQTVHTEAFF,TGTGCCAGTAGCGGGGACCAAACAGTGCACACTGAAGCTTTCTTT